This T cell receptor beta chain is from a study of T-cell reconstitution after alpha-beta-depleted transplantation in children listed by TCRdb under 2016. For context, the study as a whole: T-cell immune reconstitution after TCRalphabeta/CD19-depleted allogeneic hematopoietic cell transplantation in children was quantitatively tracked in the study by means of TCR repertoire profiling.

This clonotype was observed a few times. Its antigen specificity is not known. Base quality data are lacking; no much larger clone is found one base away. Receptors were amplified or captured by PCR. Data came from an Illumina HiSeq 2500. TCR libraries were prepared with molecular barcoding, using unique molecular identifiers to normalize TCRbeta repertoire quantification. The public reads were reprocessed in TCRdb via fastp at Q25 and MiXCR, keeping in-frame beta chains. Merged by CDR3 protein, the rows form single entries marked with the most common genes and DNA. Here the sample has around 90,000 distinct CDR3 sequences; 15% occur a single time. 15% to 20% of the sample goes to the ten largest clones. CDR1 and CDR2, per the germline V gene, are ENHRY and SYGVKD. Trimming accounts for 5 bases at V and 3 bases at J, while the number of junction bases matched to no gene is 5. The CDR3 starts with the cysteine, ends with the phenylalanine, and has 14 residues. Only the CDR3 DNA is retained, 42 bases long and in frame from the first base.

According to the study, the label for this sample's treatment or condition signals: allogeneic hematopoietic cell transplantation with graft depleted of TCRalphabeta T cells and CD19 B cells. The children who served as transplant recipients had been given grafts of TCRalphabeta/CD19-depleted allogeneic hematopoietic cells. On the study overall, not on this receptor specifically: Over subsequent months, a decline in hyperexpanded clone frequencies was noted, and after one year, T-cell counts and TCRbeta diversity were mostly ascribed to newly produced T cells. In some patients, the high TCRbeta diversity seen at day 60 was put down to recipient T cells and intrathymic progenitors that had survived conditioning. The apparently early alphabetaT-cell count recovery about two months after transplant was reportedly dependent on only several hundred rapidly expanded clones derived from non-depleted graft cells.

Sequencing was performed on PBMCs, mostly from graft donor cells, taken 180 days after TCRalphabeta/CD19-depleted stem cell transplant. The chain links TRBV10-3 with TRBJ2-5; 8 bases in the junction line up with TRBD2. This sequence originates from a male patient aged 2-10 years who had a stem cell transplant for acute lymphoblastic leukemia, so the T cells may come from the graft donor. The CDR3 amino acid sequence is: CAISLGGGKETQYF. In nucleotide form, the sequence is TGTGCCATCAGTCTGGGCGGGGGGAAAGAGACCCAGTACTTC.